Given below is one TCR beta chain in context. What it binds is unknown. This sample's RNA came from whole unsorted tissue. A modified ARM-PCR protocol with three rounds of nested PCR amplified TCRbeta. TCRdb re-called the multiplex PCR reads with MiXCR, one entry per CDR3 protein. The table has 100,000 to 150,000 distinct CDR3 sequences, around three fifths seen once. This entry is derived from a study of tumor and adjacent non-tumor tissue in lung cancer. Study outcomes and limitations: Tumor TCR diversity, when higher, was linked to shorter survival. Compared with tumor, normal lung showed significantly lower TCR diversity.

The CDR3 has 17 amino acids. V was clipped by 4 bases and J by 8 bases, with 23 bases between them. CDR1 and CDR2 from the germline V gene are SGHTA and FQGNSA. The sample comprised lung tumor tissue. The receptor comes from a man in his thirties or forties with non-small cell lung cancer. The chain combines TRBV7-2 with TRBJ1-4; possibly TRBD1 for D (6 bases). The CDR3 is CASSSLFSGEGGEKLFF. DNA for the CDR3: TGTGCCAGCAGCTCCTTATTCTCAGGGGAAGGAGGGGAAAAACTGTTTTTT. The variable domain in full, with the rest retrieved from reference TRBV7-2 and TRBJ1-4, is GAGVSQSPSNKVTEKGKDVELRCDPISGHTALYWYRQSLGQGLEFLIYFQGNSAPDKSGLPSDRFSAERTGGSVSTLTIQRTQQEDSAVYLCASSSLFSGEGGEKLFFGSGTQLSVL.